This section outlines one T cell receptor (beta chain) sequence together with its context. Which antigen it targets is not known. Base-call qualities are not available, and no considerably larger clone is one nucleotide away. TCRbeta CDR3 regions were amplified from genomic DNA by means of the immunoSEQ Assay, a bias-controlled multiplex PCR. Regarding the original processing steps: Nucleated cell counts per sample were estimated from amplification of reference gene primers within the assay. To quantify the absolute abundance of each unique TCRbeta CDR3 rearrangement, sequence reads were collapsed and filtered. Productive Simpson clonality was computed per sample as the square root of Simpson's diversity index over productive rearrangements. TCRdb carries this immuneACCESS record with in-frame sequences only. Its versions omit some clonotypes, under half of them owing to an unresolved V gene in the studies checked, with the rest unexplained. V, J and clone size are taken as reported in that table, and D and trimming were inferred from the DNA itself. The sample records approximately 210,000 clones, roughly 90% of which are singletons. The ten largest clones add up to 1.9% of the sample.

Reading the germline V gene gives CDR1 SGDLS and CDR2 YYNGEE. V is clipped by 0 bases and J by 5 bases, and the sequence between their germline boundaries is 13 bases long. The CDR3 sequence holds 15 residues, the cysteine and phenylalanine included. The CDR3 DNA has 45 bases and is translated from base 1. This specimen comes from a study of blood T cell repertoires in COVID-19 (TCRdb year 2020). Turning to the overall study: Samples from collaborators originated in the United States, Italy and Spain and spanned both the acute and convalescent phases of COVID-19. The material from the prospective study consisted of cDNA or gDNA derived from T cells, B-cell-depleted T cells, or PBMCs. Subjects who had been exposed to COVID-19, were actively infected with it, or had recovered from it provided the deeply sampled blood TCRbeta repertoires that made up the dataset. The repertoires were released in a freely available public database intended as a resource for research on the immune response to SARS-CoV-2. Samples were obtained from the ongoing ImmuneRACE study (first 160 participants) and from over a thousand subjects provided by 6 global collaborators. A de-identified subject ID, COVID-19 status, age in years and sex were almost always included in the sample metadata. Where available, HLA class I and class II types were taken from metadata supplied by the sample provider and were not determined by assay-based typing.

The paper's findings and limits, for the study overall: How much clinical and demographic metadata was included differed by source and by participant, and the metadata was provided uncurated.

Collaborating institutions collected whole blood in K2EDTA tubes following their own protocols. For TCRbeta analysis, collaborator samples were shipped as frozen whole blood, as isolated PBMCs, or as DNA extracted from either sample type. Source material: peripheral blood. Rearrangement joined TRBV9 to TRBJ2-3; possibly the D gene is TRBD1, per 6 matching bases. The clonotype was recovered from a man in his forties with active or convalescent COVID-19. The base sequence is TGTGCCAGCAGCGTAGAGGTGGGGGCAGGAGATACGCAGTATTTT. It encodes CASSVEVGAGDTQYF. The reference TRBV9 and TRBJ2-3 proteins fill in what lies around the CDR3, so the full variable domain reads DSGVTQTPKHLITATGQRVTLRCSPRSGDLSVYWYQQSLDQGLQFLIQYYNGEERAKGNILERFSAQQFPDLHSELNLSSLELGDSALYFCASSVEVGAGDTQYFGPGTRLTVL.